A selection of T cell receptor beta chains follows, all from one sample in a study of CD8+ T cells in alopecia areata. Data came from immunoSEQ multiplex PCR; TCRdb stores just in-frame clones and leaves some out. The table shows about 140,000 clones, with 51% occurring only once. This specimen was CD4+ T cells sorted from blood, taken at week 0. These TCRs come from a human donor with alopecia areata. The CDR3 runs from the conserved cysteine through the conserved F or W. A D gene is named only where the DNA matches it firmly. For some rows the clone size is stated as once, few or many, or as a class when expanded; others skip it.

>TRBJ1-2|NA|TRBV30|NA
TGTGCCTGGAGACTAAAGGGATCTAGTGGCTACACCTTC
CAWRLKGSSGYTF
>TRBJ1-1|few|TRBV5-6|NA
TGTGCCAGCAGCTTGGCGGAGGGCAGCAAAGCTTTCTTT
CASSLAEGSKAFF
>TRBJ1-1|NA|TRBV19|NA
TGTGCCAGTAGTGAAAAAGGCCGGGACACTCTGAACACTGAAGCTTTCTTT
CASSEKGRDTLNTEAFF
>TRBJ2-1|few|TRBV29-1|TRBD2
TGCAGCGTTGGGTTTGACCAAGCGGGAGTAAGCAATGAGCAGTTCTTC
CSVGFDQAGVSNEQFF
>TRBJ2-5|NA|TRBV29-1|NA
TGCAGCGACCTACGGGGAGAGACCCAGTACTTC
CSDLRGETQYF
>TRBJ2-5|few|TRBV29-1|TRBD1
TGCAGCGGAGGACAGGGCGGTGGGACCCAGTACTTC
CSGGQGGGTQYF
>TRBJ2-7|few|TRBV6-5|NA
TGTGCCAGCAGCGGAGGTCCCGGGCTCGAGCAGTACTTC
CASSGGPGLEQYF
>TRBJ2-6|NA|TRBV6-5|NA
TGTGCCAGCAGTACCGAAAACTCTGGGGCCAACGTCCTGACTTTC
CASSTENSGANVLTF
>TRBJ1-2|few|TRBV19|NA
TGTGCCAGTAGTCCGGGGCAGGCCGACCAATATGGCTACACCTTC
CASSPGQADQYGYTF
>TRBJ2-1|few|TRBV27|NA
TGTGCCACCTCGGGACGGTGGGGCGATGAGCAGTTCTTC
CATSGRWGDEQFF
>TRBJ2-6|NA|TRBV6-5|NA
TGTGCCAGCAGTTCCCCCGGGTCCTCTGGGGCCAACGTCCTGACTTTC
CASSSPGSSGANVLTF
>TRBJ1-1|few|TRBV29-1|TRBD1
TGCAGCGTTGTTTCGAGGGACAGGGCTTTTTTTCTGGGCACTGAAGCTTTCTTT
CSVVSRDRAFFLGTEAFF
>TRBJ2-2|NA|TRBV6-5|NA
TGTGCCAGCAGAGATCCACAGAAACCCGGGGAGCTGTTTTTT
CASRDPQKPGELFF
>TRBJ1-1|NA|TRBV30|NA
TGTGCCGGAAGGCGACAGCAGAACACTGAAGCTTTCTTT
CAGRRQQNTEAFF
>TRBJ1-1|few|TRBV27|NA
TGTGCCAGCAGTAATAGGAGGAACACTGAAGCTTTCTTT
CASSNRRNTEAFF
>TRBJ2-1|NA|TRBV29-1|TRBD2
TGCAGCGTTGAAATAGGAGTAGGCGGGAGATCGGGCAATGAGCAGTTCTTC
CSVEIGVGGRSGNEQFF
>TRBJ1-1|few|TRBV2|TRBD1
TGTGCCAGCACTCCGGACAGGCATATGAACACTGAAGCTTTCTTT
CASTPDRHMNTEAFF
>TRBJ1-5|few|TRBV19|NA
TGTGCCAGTAGAGAAGGCAATCAGCCCCAGCATTTT
CASREGNQPQHF
>TRBJ2-7|few|TRBV5-1|TRBD2
TGCGCCAGCAGCTATACCGGACTAGCGGGACTCGAGCAGTACTTC
CASSYTGLAGLEQYF
>TRBJ2-7|few|TRBV4-1|NA
TGCGCCAGCAGCCAAGGCCTCGGACAGATCTACGAGCAGTACTTC
CASSQGLGQIYEQYF
>TRBJ2-1|few|TRBV4-3|TRBD2
TGCGCCAGCAGCCAAAGGGTCTGGAGCGGCGGGAGTCTCAATGAGCAGTTCTTC
CASSQRVWSGGSLNEQFF
>TRBJ2-5|NA|TRBV11-2|NA
TGTGCCAGCAGCCTGGGACTCCCCGGTGTGGGTCAAGAGACCCAGTACTTC
CASSLGLPGVGQETQYF
>TRBJ2-7|NA|TRBV15|NA
TGTGCCACCAGCAGGAGGGAGATGAGCTATTACGAGCAGTACTTC
CATSRREMSYYEQYF
>TRBJ2-5|NA|TRBV28|TRBD2
TGTGCCAGCAGTCCCCCCGCCGGGACTAGCGGGAGGTACCAAGAGACCCAGTACTTC
CASSPPAGTSGRYQETQYF
>TRBJ2-7|NA|TRBV7-7|NA
TGTGCCAGCAGCTTAGCGGGCTCACACGAGCAGTACTTC
CASSLAGSHEQYF
>TRBJ2-2|few|TRBV30|NA
TGTGCCTGGAGTCCCCAAGTCACGGGCGGGGAGCTGTTTTTT
CAWSPQVTGGELFF
>TRBJ2-1|NA|TRBV6-6|NA
TGTGCCAGCACCAGGGTAGAGGAGCAGTTCTTC
CASTRVEEQFF
>TRBJ1-1|NA|TRBV19|TRBD1
TGTGCCAGTAGTGACAGGGGGCTGGAGACTGAAGCTTTCTTT
CASSDRGLETEAFF
>TRBJ2-7|few|TRBV28|TRBD1
TGTGCCAGCAGCCACAAGGGACAGGGGGACTACGAGCAGTACTTC
CASSHKGQGDYEQYF
>TRBJ1-5|NA|TRBV4-1|NA
TGCGCCAGCAGCCATCGCTTTGGGCGGGTGGAGCATTTT
CASSHRFGRVEHF
>TRBJ1-1|NA|TRBV6-1|NA
TGTGCCAGCACCAACCGGGAAATGAACACTGAAGCTTTCTTT
CASTNREMNTEAFF
>TRBJ1-5|NA|TRBV30|NA
TGTGCCTGGAGTGTAGAGGGAAGGCAGCCCCAGCATTTT
CAWSVEGRQPQHF
>TRBJ2-1|NA|TRBV19|NA
TGTGCCAGTAAGGCAGGACCTAGTGGTGAGCAGTTCTTC
CASKAGPSGEQFF
>TRBJ2-1|NA|TRBV4-1|NA
TGCGCCAGCAGCCAAGATGACAGGCTCTCCTACAATGAGCAGTTCTTC
CASSQDDRLSYNEQFF
>TRBJ2-3|once|TRBV25-1|NA
TGTGCCAGCAGTAACTTGGCTACGCAGTATTTT
CASSNLATQYF
>TRBJ2-1|once|TRBV2|NA
TGTGCCAGCAACCCAGGGGTCAATGAGCAGTTCTTC
CASNPGVNEQFF
>TRBJ2-1|NA|TRBV18|NA
TGTGCCAGCTCACCACCGCCGGGGACCTACAATGAGCAGTTCTTC
CASSPPPGTYNEQFF
>TRBJ2-7|NA|TRBV30|NA
TGTGCCTGGACCCGGTCCGGGACGACCTACGAGCAGTACTTC
CAWTRSGTTYEQYF
>TRBJ1-2|few|TRBV4-3|NA
TGCGCCAGCGGGCCGGGGGGTAACTATGGCTACACCTTC
CASGPGGNYGYTF
>TRBJ1-2|NA|TRBV5-6|NA
TGTGCCAGCAGCTCTGACGGCGCCCATGGCTACACCTTC
CASSSDGAHGYTF
>TRBJ1-4|NA|TRBV28|NA
TGTGCCAGCACCGGAACTAATGAAAAACTGTTTTTT
CASTGTNEKLFF
>TRBJ2-2|few|TRBV29-1|TRBD1
TGCAGCGTTGCCTCCCTCGGGGGACAGGGCGGAACCGGGGAGCTGTTTTTT
CSVASLGGQGGTGELFF
>TRBJ2-1|few|TRBV19|TRBD2
TGTGCCAGTAGTCGGGGGGGCAACTACAATGAGCAGTTCTTC
CASSRGGNYNEQFF
>TRBJ2-2|NA|TRBV2|TRBD2
TGTGCCAGCAGCCTCCACGGGAGGGCCGACACCGGGGAGCTGTTTTTT
CASSLHGRADTGELFF
>TRBJ2-7|NA|TRBV11-2|NA
TGTGCCAGCAGCTTAGATCACGGGAGCGGCGACGAGCAGTACTTC
CASSLDHGSGDEQYF
>TRBJ2-6|NA|TRBV7-9|NA
TGTGCCAGCAGCTTAGTCTCCGGGGGCGTCTCTGGGGCCAACGTCCTGACTTTC
CASSLVSGGVSGANVLTF
>TRBJ1-1|few|TRBV29-1|TRBD1
TGCAGCGCTAGACAGGGCACTGAAGCTTTCTTT
CSARQGTEAFF
>TRBJ2-1|NA|TRBV6-5|TRBD2
TGTGCCAGCAAAAGGTCCGGGACTAGCTACAATGAGCAGTTCTTC
CASKRSGTSYNEQFF
>TRBJ1-4|NA|TRBV2|NA
TGTGCCAGCAGTGAATACGGAGGGTACACTAATGAAAAACTGTTTTTT
CASSEYGGYTNEKLFF